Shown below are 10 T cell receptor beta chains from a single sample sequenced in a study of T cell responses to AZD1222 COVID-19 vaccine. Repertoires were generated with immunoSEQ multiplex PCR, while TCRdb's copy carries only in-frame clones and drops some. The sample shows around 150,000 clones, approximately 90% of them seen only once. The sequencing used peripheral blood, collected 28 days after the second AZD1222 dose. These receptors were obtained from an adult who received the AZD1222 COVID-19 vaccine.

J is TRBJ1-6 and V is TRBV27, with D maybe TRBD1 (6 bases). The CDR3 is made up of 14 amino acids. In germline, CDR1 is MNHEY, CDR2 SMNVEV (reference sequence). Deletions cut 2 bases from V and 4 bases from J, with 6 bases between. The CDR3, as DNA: TGTGCCAGCAGTTTAGGACAGTATAATTCACCCCTCCACTTT. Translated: CASSLGQYNSPLHF.

The CDR3 DNA is TGTGCCAGCAGCTTAGTATCCGGGAGATACAATGAGCAGTTCTTC. It translates to CASSLVSGRYNEQFF. This chain links TRBV7-9 with TRBJ2-1; TRBD2 is a possible D gene (6 bases). CDR3 length: 15 amino acids. V was cut by 1 base and J by 4 bases, with 11 bases left in between. Germline assignment: CDR1 SEHNR and CDR2 FQNEAQ (reference sequence).

The CDR3, as DNA: TGTGCCAGCAGTCCTTGGACTAGCGGGAGGCAAGAGACCCAGTACTTC. It translates to CASSPWTSGRQETQYF. The chain is built from TRBV27 and TRBJ2-5, with 14 bases identical to TRBD2. Unmatched junction bases numbered 4, after V lost 5 bases and J lost 2 bases. The CDR3 loop spans 16 amino acids. Germline assignment: CDR1 MNHEY and CDR2 SMNVEV (reference sequence).

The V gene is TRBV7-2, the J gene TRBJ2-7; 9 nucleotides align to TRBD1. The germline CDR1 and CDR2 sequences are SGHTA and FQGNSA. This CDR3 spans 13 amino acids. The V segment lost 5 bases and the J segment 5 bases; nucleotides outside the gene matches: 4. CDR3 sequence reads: CASSRDRVDEQYF. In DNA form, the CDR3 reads TGTGCCAGCAGCCGGGACAGGGTAGACGAGCAGTACTTC.

The CDR3 bases are TGTGCCAGTAGTACCGGAGCGTTAGGGCTGTTTTTT. It translates to CASSTGALGLFF. The chain employs TRBV19 and TRBJ2-2; D gene uncertain. The CDR3 sequence is 12 residues long. Germline CDR1 and CDR2: LNHDA and SQIVND (reference sequence). V lost 4 bases and J 13 bases, leaving 13 bases between the germline ends.

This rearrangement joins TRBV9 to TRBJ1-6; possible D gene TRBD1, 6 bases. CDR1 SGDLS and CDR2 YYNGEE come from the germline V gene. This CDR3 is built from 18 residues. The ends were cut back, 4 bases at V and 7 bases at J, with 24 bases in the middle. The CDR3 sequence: CASSLRRGGANGNSPLHF. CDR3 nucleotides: TGTGCCAGCAGCCTCCGGAGGGGGGGCGCGAATGGCAATTCACCCCTCCACTTT.

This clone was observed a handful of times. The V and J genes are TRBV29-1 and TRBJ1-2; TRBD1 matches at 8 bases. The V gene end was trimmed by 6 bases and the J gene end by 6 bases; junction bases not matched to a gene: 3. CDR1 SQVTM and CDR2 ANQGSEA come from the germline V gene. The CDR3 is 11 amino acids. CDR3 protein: CSVRGQDGYTF. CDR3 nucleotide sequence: TGCAGCGTCAGGGGGCAGGATGGCTACACCTTC.

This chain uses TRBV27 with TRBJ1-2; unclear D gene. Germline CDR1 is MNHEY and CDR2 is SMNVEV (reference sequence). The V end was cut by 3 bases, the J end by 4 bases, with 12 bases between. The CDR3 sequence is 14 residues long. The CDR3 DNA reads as TGTGCCAGCAGTTTCACCGGATCTACCTATGGCTACACCTTC. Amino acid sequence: CASSFTGSTYGYTF.

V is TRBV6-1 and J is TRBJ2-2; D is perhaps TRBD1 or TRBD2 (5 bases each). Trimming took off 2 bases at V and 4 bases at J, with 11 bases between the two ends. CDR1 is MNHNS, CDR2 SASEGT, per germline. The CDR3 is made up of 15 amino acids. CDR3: CASSEMRGGTGELFF. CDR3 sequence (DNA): TGTGCCAGCAGTGAAATGAGGGGTGGCACCGGGGAGCTGTTTTTT.

The CDR3 DNA sequence: TGTGCCAGTAGTATAGTTTGGGGCAGGGTCGGTCAGCCCCAGCATTTT. The encoded protein is CASSIVWGRVGQPQHF. This chain connects TRBV19 to TRBJ1-5, with a possible D match to TRBD1 (5 bases). Germline lookup yields CDR1 LNHDA and CDR2 SQIVND (reference sequence). The CDR3 sequence is 16 residues long. Trimming stripped 1 base from V and 6 bases from J, with 16 bases between.